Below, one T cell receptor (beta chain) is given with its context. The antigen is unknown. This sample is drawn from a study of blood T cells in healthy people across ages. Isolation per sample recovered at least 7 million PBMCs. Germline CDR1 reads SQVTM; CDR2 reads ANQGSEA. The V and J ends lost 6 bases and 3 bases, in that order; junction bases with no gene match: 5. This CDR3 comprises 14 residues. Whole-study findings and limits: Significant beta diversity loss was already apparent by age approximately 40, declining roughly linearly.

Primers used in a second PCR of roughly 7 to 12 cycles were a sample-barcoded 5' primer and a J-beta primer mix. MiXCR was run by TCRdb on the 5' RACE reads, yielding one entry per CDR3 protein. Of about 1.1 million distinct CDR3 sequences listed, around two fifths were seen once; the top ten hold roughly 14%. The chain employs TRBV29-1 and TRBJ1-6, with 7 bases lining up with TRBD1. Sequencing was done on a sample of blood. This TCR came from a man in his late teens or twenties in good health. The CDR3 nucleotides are TGCAGCGTAAGAGGACAGGACTATAATTCACCCCTCCACTTT. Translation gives CSVRGQDYNSPLHF.